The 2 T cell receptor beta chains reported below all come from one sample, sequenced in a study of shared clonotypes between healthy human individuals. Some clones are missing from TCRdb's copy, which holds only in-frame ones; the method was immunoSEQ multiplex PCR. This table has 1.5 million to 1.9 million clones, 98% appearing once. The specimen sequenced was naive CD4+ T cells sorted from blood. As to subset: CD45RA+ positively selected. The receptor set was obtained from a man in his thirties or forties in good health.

The CDR3 coding sequence is TGTGCCAGCAGCCCCCTAGCGCGCGAGGATACGCAGTATTTT. Translating gives CASSPLAREDTQYF. The V gene is TRBV7-3, the J gene TRBJ2-3; a weak D match, TRBD2 (6 bases). V dropped 5 bases and J dropped 6 bases, with 15 bases sitting between them. CDR1 is SGHTA, CDR2 FQGTGA, per germline. The CDR3 runs 14 residues.

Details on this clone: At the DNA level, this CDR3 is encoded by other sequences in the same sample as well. CDR3 bases: TGTGCCAGCAGCTTTCGACAGGCGAACACTGAAGCTTTCTTT. Its protein is CASSFRQANTEAFF. The rearrangement uses TRBV7-9 and TRBJ1-1, with D possibly being TRBD1 (6 bases). Germline lookup yields CDR1 SEHNR and CDR2 FQNEAQ (reference sequence). Trimming shortened V by 3 bases and J by 1 base, and 9 bases separated the two germline ends. The CDR3 consists of 14 residues. Full variable domain (missing parts from reference TRBV7-9 and TRBJ1-1): DTGVSQNPRHKITKRGQNVTFRCDPISEHNRLYWYRQTLGQGPEFLTYFQNEAQLEKSRLLSDRFSAERPKGSFSTLEIQRTEQGDSAMYLCASSFRQANTEAFFGQGTRLTVV.